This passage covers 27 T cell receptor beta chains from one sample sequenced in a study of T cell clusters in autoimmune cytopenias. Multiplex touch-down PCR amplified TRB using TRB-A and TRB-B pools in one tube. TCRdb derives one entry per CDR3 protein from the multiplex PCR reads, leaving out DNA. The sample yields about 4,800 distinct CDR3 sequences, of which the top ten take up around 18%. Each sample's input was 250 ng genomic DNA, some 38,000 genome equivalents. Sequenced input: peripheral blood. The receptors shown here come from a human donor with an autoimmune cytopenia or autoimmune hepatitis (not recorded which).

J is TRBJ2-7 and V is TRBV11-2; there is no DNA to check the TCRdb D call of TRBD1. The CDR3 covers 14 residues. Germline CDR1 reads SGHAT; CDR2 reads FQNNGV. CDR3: CASSLEQPPYEQYF.

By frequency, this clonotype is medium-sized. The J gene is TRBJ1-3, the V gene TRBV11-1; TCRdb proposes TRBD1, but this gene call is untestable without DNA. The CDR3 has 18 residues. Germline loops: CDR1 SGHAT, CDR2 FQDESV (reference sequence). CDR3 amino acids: CASGFRSPIGTTGKTIYF.

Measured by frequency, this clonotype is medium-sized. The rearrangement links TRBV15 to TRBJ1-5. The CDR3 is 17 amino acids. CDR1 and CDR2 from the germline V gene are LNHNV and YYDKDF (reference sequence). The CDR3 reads CATSRDGQLYSNQPQHF.

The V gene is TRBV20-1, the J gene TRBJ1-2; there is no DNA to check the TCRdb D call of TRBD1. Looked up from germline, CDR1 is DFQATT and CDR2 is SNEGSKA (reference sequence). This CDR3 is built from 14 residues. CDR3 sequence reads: CSASPGGGGYGYTF.

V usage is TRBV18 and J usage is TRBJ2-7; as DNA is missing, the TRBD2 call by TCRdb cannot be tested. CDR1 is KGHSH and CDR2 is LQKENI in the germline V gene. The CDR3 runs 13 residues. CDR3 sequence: CASSPRQGHEQYF. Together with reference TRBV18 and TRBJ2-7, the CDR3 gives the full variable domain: NAGVMQNPRHLVRRRGQEARLRCSPMKGHSHVYWYRQLPEEGLKFMVYLQKENIIDESGMPKERFSAEFPKEGPSILRIQQVVRGDSAAYFCASSPRQGHEQYFGPGTRLTVT.

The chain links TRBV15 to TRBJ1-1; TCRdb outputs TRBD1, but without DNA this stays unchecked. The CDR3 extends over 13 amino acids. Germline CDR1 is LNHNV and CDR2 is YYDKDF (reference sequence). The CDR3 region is CATSRDKGTEAFF.

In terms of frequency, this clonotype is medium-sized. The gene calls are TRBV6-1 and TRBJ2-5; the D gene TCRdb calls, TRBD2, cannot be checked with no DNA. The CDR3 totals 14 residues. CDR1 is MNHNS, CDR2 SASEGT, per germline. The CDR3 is CASSERAGGETQYF.

This chain's CDR3 is CASSVRRTTGETQFF. The chain links TRBV7-9 to TRBJ2-1; absent DNA, TCRdb's TRBD2 call cannot be checked. This CDR3 comprises 15 residues. Germline V gene sequence: CDR1 SEHNR, CDR2 FQNEAQ (reference sequence).

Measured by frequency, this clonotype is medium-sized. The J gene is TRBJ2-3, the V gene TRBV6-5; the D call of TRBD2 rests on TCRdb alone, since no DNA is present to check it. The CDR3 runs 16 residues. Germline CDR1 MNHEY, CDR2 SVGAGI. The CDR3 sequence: CASSLGLAGNTDTQYF.

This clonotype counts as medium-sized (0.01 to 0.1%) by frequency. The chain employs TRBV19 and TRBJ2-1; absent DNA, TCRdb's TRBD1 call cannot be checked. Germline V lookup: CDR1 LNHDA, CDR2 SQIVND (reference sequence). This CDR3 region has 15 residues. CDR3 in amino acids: CASTPLGGDYNEQFF.

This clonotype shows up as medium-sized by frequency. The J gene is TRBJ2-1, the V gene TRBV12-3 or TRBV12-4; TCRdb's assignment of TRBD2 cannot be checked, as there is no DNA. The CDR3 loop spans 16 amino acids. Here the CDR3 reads CASSPRLAGGPYEQFF.

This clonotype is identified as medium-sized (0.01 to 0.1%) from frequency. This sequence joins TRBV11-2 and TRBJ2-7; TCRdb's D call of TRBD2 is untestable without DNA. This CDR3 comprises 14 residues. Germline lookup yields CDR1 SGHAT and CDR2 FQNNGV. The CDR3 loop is CASSSETGPYEQYF.

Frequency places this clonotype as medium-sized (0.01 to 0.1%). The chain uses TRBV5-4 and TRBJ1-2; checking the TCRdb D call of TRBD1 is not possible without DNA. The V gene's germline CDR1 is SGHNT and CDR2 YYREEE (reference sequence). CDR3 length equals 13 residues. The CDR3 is CASRGTGSYGYTF.

This chain's CDR3 is CASSLVGSGGGDTQYF. The J gene is TRBJ2-3, the V gene TRBV11-2; TCRdb indicates TRBD2, and absent DNA this call remains unverified. This CDR3 is 16 amino acids long. The germline gives CDR1 SGHAT, CDR2 FQNNGV.

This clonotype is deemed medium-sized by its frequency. The CDR3 sequence: CASSLDGLETQYF. The rearrangement joins TRBV7-9 to TRBJ2-5. Germline V lookup: CDR1 SEHNR, CDR2 FQNEAQ (reference sequence). This CDR3 spans 13 amino acids.

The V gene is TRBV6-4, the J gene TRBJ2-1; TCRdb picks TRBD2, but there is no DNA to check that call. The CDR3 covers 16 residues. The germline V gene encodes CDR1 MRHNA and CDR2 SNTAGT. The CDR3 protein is CASSDSSGGSFNEQFF.

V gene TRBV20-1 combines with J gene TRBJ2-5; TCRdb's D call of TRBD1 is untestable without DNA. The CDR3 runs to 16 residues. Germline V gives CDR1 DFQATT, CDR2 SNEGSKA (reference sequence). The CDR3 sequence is CSARAYSYRGGETQYF.

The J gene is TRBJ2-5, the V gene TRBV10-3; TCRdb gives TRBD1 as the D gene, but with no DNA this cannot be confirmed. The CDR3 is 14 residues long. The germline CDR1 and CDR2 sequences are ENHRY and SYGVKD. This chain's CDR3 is CAISDHRVEETQYF.

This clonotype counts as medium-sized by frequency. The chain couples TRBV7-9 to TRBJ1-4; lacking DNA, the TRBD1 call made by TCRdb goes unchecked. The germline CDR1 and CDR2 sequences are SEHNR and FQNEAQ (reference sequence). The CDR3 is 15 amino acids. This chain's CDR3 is CASSRDSPTNEKLFF.

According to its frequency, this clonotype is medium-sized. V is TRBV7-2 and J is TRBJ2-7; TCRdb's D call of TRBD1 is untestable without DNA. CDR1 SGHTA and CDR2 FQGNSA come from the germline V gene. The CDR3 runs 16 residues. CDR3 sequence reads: CASSLSVLATGREQYF. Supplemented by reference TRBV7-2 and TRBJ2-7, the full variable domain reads GAGVSQSPSNKVTEKGKDVELRCDPISGHTALYWYRQSLGQGLEFLIYFQGNSAPDKSGLPSDRFSAERTGGSVSTLTIQRTQQEDSAVYLCASSLSVLATGREQYFGPGTRLTVT.

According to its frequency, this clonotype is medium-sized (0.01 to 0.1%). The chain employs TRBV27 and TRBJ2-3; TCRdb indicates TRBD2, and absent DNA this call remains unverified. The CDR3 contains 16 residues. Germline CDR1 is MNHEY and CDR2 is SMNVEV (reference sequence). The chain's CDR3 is CASSWSRTRAADTQYF.

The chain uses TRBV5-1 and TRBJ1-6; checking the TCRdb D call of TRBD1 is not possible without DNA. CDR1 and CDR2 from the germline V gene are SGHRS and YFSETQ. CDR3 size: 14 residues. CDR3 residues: CASSLQGFNSPLHF.

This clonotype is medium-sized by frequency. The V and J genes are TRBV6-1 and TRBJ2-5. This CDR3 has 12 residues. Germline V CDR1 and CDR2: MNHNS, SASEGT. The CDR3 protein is CASGRWQETQYF.

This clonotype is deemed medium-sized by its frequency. The CDR3 reads CAISDQPELTDTQYF. This chain connects TRBV10-3 to TRBJ2-3; the TCRdb call, TRBD2, lacks DNA for checking. CDR3 length: 15 residues. Germline V gene lookup returns CDR1 ENHRY and CDR2 SYGVKD.

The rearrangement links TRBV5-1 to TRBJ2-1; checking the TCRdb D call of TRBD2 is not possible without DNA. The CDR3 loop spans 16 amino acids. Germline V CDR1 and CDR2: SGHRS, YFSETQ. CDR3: CASSFNSAGVNNEQFF. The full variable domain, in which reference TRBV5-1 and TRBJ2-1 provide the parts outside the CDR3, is KAGVTQTPRYLIKTRGQQVTLSCSPISGHRSVSWYQQTPGQGLQFLFEYFSETQRNKGNFPGRFSGRQFSNSRSEMNVSTLELGDSALYLCASSFNSAGVNNEQFFGPGTRLTVL.

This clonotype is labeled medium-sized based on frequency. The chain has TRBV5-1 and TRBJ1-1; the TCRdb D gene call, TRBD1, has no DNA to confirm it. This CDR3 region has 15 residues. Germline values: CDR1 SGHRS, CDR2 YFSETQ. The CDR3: CASSLGQPRGDEAFF.

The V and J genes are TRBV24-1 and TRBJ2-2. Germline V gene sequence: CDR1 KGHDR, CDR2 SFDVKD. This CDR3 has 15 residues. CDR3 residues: CATSDTTDLSGELFF.